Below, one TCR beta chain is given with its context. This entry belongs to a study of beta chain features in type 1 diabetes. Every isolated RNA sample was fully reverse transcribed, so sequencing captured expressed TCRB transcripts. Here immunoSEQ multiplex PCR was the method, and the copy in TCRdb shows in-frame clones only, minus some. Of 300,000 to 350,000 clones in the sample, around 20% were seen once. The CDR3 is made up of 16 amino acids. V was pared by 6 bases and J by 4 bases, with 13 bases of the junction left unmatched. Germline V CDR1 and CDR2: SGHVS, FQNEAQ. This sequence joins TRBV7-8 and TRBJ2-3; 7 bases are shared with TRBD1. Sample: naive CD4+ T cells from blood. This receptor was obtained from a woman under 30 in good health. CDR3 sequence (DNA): TGTGCCAGCAGAAGTAGGGGGCGCAACGGGGCAGATACGCAGTATTTT. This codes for CASRSRGRNGADTQYF. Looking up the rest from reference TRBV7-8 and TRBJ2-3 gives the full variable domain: GAGVSQSPRYKVAKRGQDVALRCDPISGHVSLFWYQQALGQGPEFLTYFQNEAQLDKSGLPSDRFFAERPEGSVSTLKIQRTQQEDSAVYLCASRSRGRNGADTQYFGPGTRLTVL.